The present T cell receptor (beta chain) was sequenced within a study of blood T cell repertoires in COVID-19. Study-level background: Acute and convalescent COVID-19 samples came from the United States, Italy and Spain. T cells, B-cell-depleted T cells, or PBMCs provided the cDNA or gDNA that served as material.

Profiling relied on immunoSEQ multiplex PCR, and the TCRdb table lists in-frame clones only, not all of them. The sample includes around 78,000 clones, roughly 73% of them seen just once. Unmatched junction bases numbered 2, after V lost 5 bases and J lost 2 bases. Germline V lookup: CDR1 MNHEY, CDR2 SVGAGI. The length of the CDR3 is 13 residues. This sequence originates from a human donor in a cohort sampled during active COVID-19. Sequencing was performed on peripheral blood. The genes are TRBV6-5 and TRBJ1-2; TRBD1 matches at 7 bases. In DNA form, the CDR3 reads TGTGCCAGCAGTCCACAGGGGAACTATGGCTACACCTTC. Protein: CASSPQGNYGYTF.